This passage covers 27 T cell receptor beta chains from one sample sequenced in a study of T cell repertoires in cytomegalovirus infection. No antigen has been identified for these receptors. From the reads, TCRdb called clonotypes with MiXCR, one entry per CDR3 protein. The table shows around 430,000 distinct CDR3 sequences, with roughly 46% occurring only once. The specimen comprised cultured PBMCs, sampled from culture after CMV antigen stimulation. These receptors were collected from a human donor in good health (CMV status not recorded). Some clones in this sample may be carry-over from other donors' samples.

The chain uses TRBV7-8 and TRBJ2-5; TRBD2 matches at 10 bases. The CDR3 sequence is 13 residues long. J lost 11 bases, V lost 4 bases, and 7 bases had no gene match. Germline lookup yields CDR1 SGHVS and CDR2 FQNEAQ. The CDR3 loop reads CASSYGAAGGQYF. Written as DNA, the CDR3 is TGTGCCAGCAGCTATGGGGCAGCGGGGGGGCAGTACTTC.

Many counts were recorded for this clonotype. V gene TRBV7-8 combines with J gene TRBJ2-3; possible D gene TRBD2, 5 bases. Deletions cut 9 bases from V and 1 base from J, with 11 bases between. The V gene's germline CDR1 is SGHVS and CDR2 FQNEAQ. The CDR3 sequence is 13 residues long. CDR3 in DNA: TGTGCCAGTAACTTCGGGGGCACAGATACGCAGTATTTT. This gives the protein CASNFGGTDTQYF.

The rearrangement uses TRBV27 and TRBJ2-1, with 8 bases that match TRBD1. This CDR3 is built from 14 residues. Germline V gives CDR1 MNHEY, CDR2 SMNVEV (reference sequence). J was trimmed by 7 bases and V by 3 bases; bases with no gene match: 5. CDR3 nucleotides: TGTGCCAGCAGTTTTTCGCAGGGGGCTAATGAGCAGTTCTTC. Amino acids: CASSFSQGANEQFF.

This clonotype has more than one count but fewer than ten. The chain couples TRBV27 to TRBJ2-3; D uncertain. The V gene lost 3 bases and the J gene lost 2 bases, with 12 bases spanning the gap. The CDR3 runs 15 residues. Germline V gene sequence: CDR1 MNHEY, CDR2 SMNVEV (reference sequence). The CDR3 is CASSFKAPHTDTQYF. The CDR3 nucleotides are TGTGCCAGCAGTTTTAAGGCCCCCCACACAGATACGCAGTATTTT.

V gene TRBV7-2 combines with J gene TRBJ2-1; 10 nucleotides agree with TRBD2. CDR3 length: 16 amino acids. V was clipped by 4 bases and J by 6 bases; unmatched bases: 9. Looked up from germline, CDR1 is SGHTA and CDR2 is FQGNSA. CDR3 protein: CASSSQPGLASNEQFF. CDR3 bases: TGTGCCAGCAGCTCGCAGCCGGGACTAGCGAGCAATGAGCAGTTCTTC.

This clonotype was seen once. J is TRBJ2-3 and V is TRBV4-1; TRBD2 agrees at 13 bases. The CDR3 is 17 residues long. CDR1 and CDR2 from the germline V gene are MGHRA and YSYEKL. V gave up 4 bases and J gave up 11 bases; unmatched junction bases: 15. Here the CDR3 reads CASSPHSTSGRGLEQYF. CDR3 DNA: TGCGCCAGCAGCCCCCACAGCACTAGCGGGAGGGGGCTGGAGCAGTATTTT.

In its sample, this clonotype was seen many times. The rearrangement links TRBV7-2 to TRBJ2-1; TRBD2 agrees at 13 bases. CDR3 size: 16 residues. Germline CDR1 SGHTA, CDR2 FQGNSA. J was trimmed by 9 bases and V by 5 bases; bases with no gene match: 10. Here the CDR3 DNA reads TGTGCCAGCAGCCCGGGGACTAGCGGGGATGTCGGTGAGCAGTTCTTC. It translates to CASSPGTSGDVGEQFF.

This clonotype was detected a few times. The chain links TRBV12-3 or TRBV12-4 to TRBJ2-1, with 10 bases lining up with TRBD2. J gave up 4 bases and V 2 bases, and 11 bases lay outside the gene matches. The CDR3 covers 18 residues. The CDR3 region is CASSLRAPLAGAYNEQFF. The CDR3 region has the DNA TGTGCCAGCAGTTTAAGGGCCCCCCTAGCGGGAGCTTACAATGAGCAGTTCTTC.

This clonotype appeared a few times. The chain combines TRBV7-8 with TRBJ2-1; D may correspond to TRBD1 or TRBD2 (5 bases each). Germline assignment: CDR1 SGHVS and CDR2 FQNEAQ. This CDR3 has 15 amino acids. V was cut by 2 bases and J by 5 bases, with 13 bases left in between. In nucleotides, the CDR3 is TGTGCCAGCAGCTTATCCACCGGGACCGACAATGAGCAGTTCTTC. Amino acids: CASSLSTGTDNEQFF.

A few counts support this clonotype. The rearrangement joins TRBV11-2 to TRBJ2-7; maybe TRBD1 (5 bases). The germline CDR1 and CDR2 sequences are SGHAT and FQNNGV. This CDR3 region has 19 residues. The germline V and J ends were trimmed by 2 bases and 2 bases, with 25 bases remaining between them. Here the CDR3 DNA reads TGTGCCAGCAGCTTATTAGCTGACAGAATCCCAAATCCCACCTACGAGCAGTACTTC. This sequence encodes CASSLLADRIPNPTYEQYF.

The chain is built from TRBV11-2 and TRBJ1-1, with D possibly matching TRBD1 (5 bases). The CDR3 contains 14 residues. V was cut by 5 bases and J by 4 bases, with 14 bases left in between. Looked up from germline, CDR1 is SGHAT and CDR2 is FQNNGV. DNA for the CDR3: TGTGCCAGCAGCCCCCCCCTGGGGGTCACTGAAGCTTTCTTT. This translates into CASSPPLGVTEAFF.

This chain joins TRBV12-3 or TRBV12-4 and TRBJ2-7; D ambiguous. Trimming pared 2 bases from V and 0 bases from J, leaving 14 bases between. The CDR3 runs to 16 residues. The CDR3 protein is CASSLYDATASYEQYF. CDR3 DNA: TGTGCCAGCAGTTTATACGACGCGACGGCCTCCTACGAGCAGTACTTC.

The genes are TRBV4-3 and TRBJ1-2; D remains unclear. This CDR3 contains 15 residues. Germline-derived CDR1 and CDR2 are LGHNA and YSLEER. Trimming cost V 0 bases and J 6 bases, with 14 bases left between them. CDR3 nucleotides: TGCGCCAGCAGCCAAGATATCAGACTAAGGAATGGCTACACCTTC. It specifies CASSQDIRLRNGYTF.

The V gene is TRBV6-2 or TRBV6-3, the J gene TRBJ2-3; TRBD1 is a possible D gene (6 bases). Germline CDR1 reads MNHEY; CDR2 reads SVGEGT. Trimming took 6 bases from V and 3 from J, leaving 13 bases between them. The CDR3 totals 14 residues. The CDR3 is CASSRTTGTDTQYF. The DNA for the CDR3 is TGTGCCAGCAGCCGTACAACAGGGACAGATACGCAGTATTTT.

In DNA form, the CDR3 reads TGCGCCAGCACACCACAAGCCTATAGCAATCAGCCCCAGCATTTT. Encoded protein: CASTPQAYSNQPQHF. The V and J genes are TRBV4-1 and TRBJ1-5; D remains unclear. The CDR3 loop spans 15 amino acids. The ends were cut back, 7 bases at V and 0 bases at J, with 13 bases in the middle. The germline V gene has CDR1 MGHRA and CDR2 YSYEKL.

The rearrangement uses TRBV4-1 and TRBJ2-7; D unresolved. Germline V gives CDR1 MGHRA, CDR2 YSYEKL. This CDR3 has 15 residues. V lost 0 bases to trimming and J lost 0 bases, with 9 bases between them. The CDR3 DNA sequence: TGCGCCAGCAGCCAAGAGGACGGCAGCTCCTACGAGCAGTACTTC. It translates to CASSQEDGSSYEQYF.

This CDR3 reads CASSYHRAAYEQYF. DNA of the CDR3: TGTGCCAGCAGTTACCACAGGGCCGCCTACGAGCAGTACTTC. The V gene is TRBV7-8, the J gene TRBJ2-7, with TRBD1 as a possible D gene (6 bases). Trimming shortened V by 6 bases and J by 2 bases, and 14 bases separated the two germline ends. Germline V gives CDR1 SGHVS, CDR2 FQNEAQ. The CDR3 spans 14 residues.

In this sample, this clonotype turned up a few times. This chain joins TRBV6-1 and TRBJ2-7; D gene unclear. CDR3 length: 13 residues. Germline CDR1 is MNHNS and CDR2 is SASEGT. V lost 5 bases, J lost 3 bases, and 11 bases lay in between. CDR3 nucleotide sequence: TGTGCCAGCAGTTACGACGTGGACTACGAGCAGTACTTC. Protein sequence: CASSYDVDYEQYF.

A word on this clonotype: The DNA is omitted, as the CDR3 cannot be located on it reliably, and the CDR3 follows TCRdb's listing. The chain is built from TRBV12-5 and TRBJ2-7. From germline, CDR1 is LGHNT and CDR2 FRNRAP. The CDR3 length equals 13 residues, ends included. CDR3 sequence: CASGLAQAYEQYF.

The sample holds a few counts of this clonotype. The chain uses TRBV11-2 and TRBJ2-5; TRBD2 matches at 7 bases. This CDR3 has 16 residues. Unmatched junction bases numbered 16, after V lost 7 bases and J lost 5 bases. Germline CDR1 is SGHAT and CDR2 is FQNNGV. CDR3 sequence (DNA): TGTGCCAGCACACCCGATAGCGGGTTCAATCTGGAGACCCAGTACTTC. Protein sequence: CASTPDSGFNLETQYF.

This clonotype was recorded once. CDR3 in amino acids: CASSPRPGGYTF. The CDR3 coding sequence is TGTGCCAGCAGCCCCCGGCCGGGCGGCTACACCTTC. The chain links TRBV12-3 or TRBV12-4 to TRBJ1-2, with unresolved D. CDR3 length: 12 residues. Deletions cut 6 bases from V and 8 bases from J, with 13 bases between.

This clonotype turned up a few times. This rearrangement joins TRBV2 to TRBJ2-1, with D perhaps TRBD1 (6 bases). Trimming left V 2 bases short and J 0 bases short, with 11 bases between. CDR1 is SNHLY and CDR2 is FYNNEI in the germline V gene. CDR3 length: 16 residues. The CDR3 spells CASSERGLSSYNEQFF. The CDR3 region has the DNA TGTGCCAGCAGTGAAAGGGGGTTGAGCTCCTACAATGAGCAGTTCTTC.

This chain uses TRBV12-3 or TRBV12-4 with TRBJ1-2; possible D gene TRBD1, 6 bases. CDR3 length equals 16 residues. The ends were cut back, 5 bases at V and 4 bases at J, with 20 bases in the middle. The CDR3 region is CASSVTGLKYLYGYTF. DNA of the CDR3: TGTGCCAGCAGTGTTACAGGGCTTAAGTATCTCTATGGCTACACCTTC.

This clonotype was counted between two and nine times. The rearrangement uses TRBV12-3 or TRBV12-4 and TRBJ2-3; the D is unclear. V was shortened by 5 bases and J by 4 bases, with 10 bases between the two germline ends. The CDR3 consists of 13 residues. DNA of the CDR3: TGTGCCAGCAGTCGACCCCCGGCAGATACGCAGTATTTT. Translated, it gives CASSRPPADTQYF.

V usage is TRBV19 and J usage is TRBJ2-3; no reliable D call. With 5 bases removed from V and 4 bases from J, the gap between germline ends came to 10 bases. The CDR3 loop spans 13 amino acids. Germline values: CDR1 LNHDA, CDR2 SQIVND (reference sequence). In DNA, the CDR3 is TGTGCCAGTAGTCCGCAAAACCCAGATACGCAGTATTTT. Its protein product is CASSPQNPDTQYF.

This clonotype was detected only once. The chain couples TRBV7-6 to TRBJ2-3; possibly TRBD2 for D (5 bases). The V and J ends lost 10 bases and 2 bases respectively, with 19 bases between them. Germline values: CDR1 SGHVS, CDR2 FNYEAQ. The CDR3 is made up of 15 amino acids. In DNA form, the CDR3 reads TGTGCCACCAGAGGTAGTGCGGGCCCCACAGATACGCAGTATTTT. Its translation is CATRGSAGPTDTQYF.

This chain connects TRBV12-3 or TRBV12-4 to TRBJ2-1, with 14 positions matching TRBD2. Trimming cost V 5 bases and J 4 bases; bases outside gene matches: 4. The CDR3 is made up of 16 amino acids. Here the CDR3 reads CASSRTSGGWYNEQFF. In DNA form, the CDR3 reads TGTGCCAGCAGTCGGACTAGCGGGGGGTGGTACAATGAGCAGTTCTTC.